One and the same sample provided the 22 T cell receptor beta chains below, sequenced in a study of blood T cell repertoires in COVID-19. The repertoire was sequenced with immunoSEQ multiplex PCR; TCRdb's copy has only in-frame clones and lacks some. The table lists approximately 150,000 clones, just under 85% of them singletons. The material sequenced was peripheral blood. The receptors here all came from a woman older than 75 with COVID-19, enrolled during active disease.

The chain recombines TRBV29-1 with TRBJ2-5; D may be TRBD1 (6 bases). CDR1 is SQVTM and CDR2 is ANQGSEA in the germline V gene. The V end was cut by 5 bases, the J end by 5 bases, with 12 bases between. The CDR3 has 12 amino acids. The CDR3 sequence is CSVLQGMETQYF. For the CDR3, the DNA is TGCAGCGTTTTACAGGGTATGGAGACCCAGTACTTC. Filled out from reference TRBV29-1 and TRBJ2-5, the complete variable domain reads SAVISQKPSRDICQRGTSLTIQCQVDSQVTMMFWYRQQPGQSLTLIATANQGSEATYESGFVIDKFPISRPNLTFSTLTVSNMSPEDSSIYLCSVLQGMETQYFGPGTRLLVL.

The chain recombines TRBV2 with TRBJ2-6; 7 positions match TRBD1. The CDR3 has 17 residues. With V trimmed by 4 bases and J by 0 bases, 6 bases remained unmatched. CDR1 and CDR2 from the germline V gene are SNHLY and FYNNEI. The CDR3 DNA follows: TGTGCCAGCAGTGGACAGGGCCCCGCCTCTGGGGCCAACGTCCTGACTTTC. Amino acid sequence: CASSGQGPASGANVLTF.

A remark on this clone: Other DNA sequences in this sample translate to the same CDR3. The chain has TRBV3-1 (or the pseudogene TRBV3-2) and TRBJ1-1, with D maybe TRBD1 (6 bases). CDR1 and CDR2 (germline): LGHDT, YNNKEL (reference sequence). V was clipped by 4 bases and J by 0 bases, with 9 bases between them. The CDR3 runs to 14 residues. The chain's CDR3 is CASSPTGLNTEAFF. The CDR3 nucleotides are TGTGCCAGCAGCCCTACAGGGTTGAACACTGAAGCTTTCTTT.

In DNA, the CDR3 is TGCGCCAGCAGTGATAGCAACAATGAGCAGTTCTTC. It specifies CASSDSNNEQFF. V gene TRBV10-1 combines with J gene TRBJ2-1; D gene ambiguous. Germline CDR1 and CDR2: WNHNN and SYGVQD (reference sequence). The CDR3 runs to 12 residues. With 3 bases removed from V and 5 bases from J, the gap between germline ends came to 5 bases.

This clone was recorded only once. The chain is built from TRBV3-1 (or the pseudogene TRBV3-2) and TRBJ1-5; TRBD1 matches at 9 bases. With 4 bases clipped from V and 4 bases from J, the junction kept 23 bases outside the gene matches. CDR1 and CDR2 from the germline V gene are LGHDT and YNNKEL (reference sequence). This CDR3 comprises 21 residues. CDR3 in DNA: TGTGCCAGCAGCCGCGGCCCTACAGGGGGCAAGGTTATAGAGAGGAATCAGCCCCAGCATTTT. This sequence encodes CASSRGPTGGKVIERNQPQHF.

V usage is TRBV12-3 or TRBV12-4 and J usage is TRBJ1-2, with D tentatively TRBD1 (5 bases). The CDR3 length is 12 residues. Trimming took off 3 bases at V and 5 bases at J, with 7 bases between the two ends. CDR3 nucleotide sequence: TGTGCCAGCAGTTTCGCAGGGTATGGCTACACCTTC. It yields the protein CASSFAGYGYTF.

V gene TRBV5-1 combines with J gene TRBJ2-3; no firm D call. The CDR3 has 13 residues. The V gene lost 4 bases and the J gene lost 0 bases, with 6 bases spanning the gap. The V gene's germline CDR1 is SGHRS and CDR2 YFSETQ. CDR3 loop: CASSQSSTDTQYF. CDR3 DNA: TGCGCCAGCAGCCAGTCTAGCACAGATACGCAGTATTTT.

This clone was seen a handful of times. The chain links TRBV28 to TRBJ2-7, with 9 bases lining up with TRBD2. From germline, CDR1 is MDHEN and CDR2 SYDVKM. Trimming took 6 bases from V and 7 from J; bases not matched to a gene: 10. The CDR3 spans 14 residues. The CDR3: CASRKSGRSEEQYF. CDR3 DNA: TGTGCCAGCAGAAAGAGCGGGAGGTCGGAAGAGCAGTACTTC.

The chain is built from TRBV3-1 (or the pseudogene TRBV3-2) and TRBJ1-4; the match to TRBD1 covers 9 bases. The CDR3 extends over 14 amino acids. V shed 5 bases and J 10 bases; nucleotides not matched to a gene: 8. CDR1 LGHDT and CDR2 YNNKEL come from the germline V gene (reference sequence). For the CDR3, the DNA is TGTGCCAGCAGCAGTAGGACAGGGGAAGGAAAACTGTTTTTT. As protein: CASSSRTGEGKLFF.

The chain couples TRBV28 to TRBJ2-2; possible D gene TRBD1, 6 bases. Germline V gene lookup returns CDR1 MDHEN and CDR2 SYDVKM. The V gene lost 7 bases and the J gene lost 7 bases, with 10 bases spanning the gap. CDR3 length: 12 amino acids. This chain's CDR3 is CASKRGIGELFF. The CDR3 nucleotides are TGTGCCAGCAAGAGGGGGATCGGGGAGCTGTTTTTT.

The rearrangement joins TRBV10-3 to TRBJ1-2; no reliable D call. The CDR3 length is 11 residues. Trimming left V 4 bases short and J 5 bases short, with 5 bases between. In germline, CDR1 is ENHRY, CDR2 SYGVKD. CDR3 bases: TGTGCCATCAGTGCCGAGTATGGCTACACCTTC. It is translated as CAISAEYGYTF.

This clone is a singleton in its sample. The chain joins TRBV5-1 to TRBJ1-1; D possibly corresponds to TRBD1 (6 bases). The germline gives CDR1 SGHRS, CDR2 YFSETQ. This CDR3 contains 14 residues. V was clipped by 5 bases and J by 1 base, with 12 bases between them. CDR3 sequence (DNA): TGCGCCAGCAGAGTGGGGGCGACGAACACTGAAGCTTTCTTT. Translated, it gives CASRVGATNTEAFF.

V gene TRBV7-3 combines with J gene TRBJ1-1, with D maybe TRBD1 (5 bases). In germline, CDR1 is SGHTA, CDR2 FQGTGA. This CDR3 spans 16 amino acids. Trimming took off 6 bases at V and 1 base at J, with 18 bases between the two ends. CDR3 DNA sequence: TGTGCCAGCAGGGGAGGGGTGTCCCGGGGGAACACTGAAGCTTTCTTT. The encoded protein is CASRGGVSRGNTEAFF.

This chain connects TRBV3-1 (or the pseudogene TRBV3-2) to TRBJ2-2, with 7 bases that match TRBD1. Germline V CDR1 and CDR2: LGHDT, YNNKEL (reference sequence). The CDR3 sequence is 14 residues long. The junction had 3 bases not matched to a gene; V was cut back by 5 bases and J by 3 bases. DNA for the CDR3: TGTGCCAGCAGCAGAACAGGGGACACCGGGGAGCTGTTTTTT. This sequence encodes CASSRTGDTGELFF.

J is TRBJ2-5 and V is TRBV13; D ambiguous. CDR3 size: 13 residues. Trimming took 2 bases from V and 3 from J, leaving 7 bases between them. Looked up from germline, CDR1 is PRHDT and CDR2 is FYEKMQ (reference sequence). The CDR3 is CASSLQFKETQYF. The CDR3 DNA follows: TGTGCCAGCAGCTTACAGTTTAAAGAGACCCAGTACTTC.

This chain links TRBV19 with TRBJ1-6, with 9 bases fitting TRBD1. Germline loops: CDR1 LNHDA, CDR2 SQIVND (reference sequence). The CDR3 length is 13 residues. Trimming cost V 10 bases and J 10 bases; bases outside gene matches: 8. CDR3 bases: TGTGCCACCTCGGGACAGGGATTGTCACCCCTCCACTTT. It encodes CATSGQGLSPLHF.

The V gene is TRBV3-1 (or the pseudogene TRBV3-2), the J gene TRBJ1-3; D is ambiguous. The CDR3 is made up of 14 amino acids. V was cut by 3 bases and J by 0 bases, with 6 bases left in between. Germline CDR1 and CDR2: LGHDT and YNNKEL (reference sequence). The CDR3 protein is CASSQRVSGNTIYF. The DNA for the CDR3 is TGTGCCAGCAGCCAGAGAGTCTCTGGAAACACCATATATTTT.

The rearrangement joins TRBV15 to TRBJ2-5, with 8 nucleotides matching TRBD2. V gave up 0 bases and J gave up 5 bases; unmatched junction bases: 2. The length of the CDR3 is 14 residues. CDR1 and CDR2 (germline): LNHNV, YYDKDF (reference sequence). The CDR3 reads CATSRDAGGETQYF. DNA of the CDR3: TGTGCCACCAGCAGAGATGCGGGGGGTGAGACCCAGTACTTC. The full variable domain, rest sourced from reference TRBV15 and TRBJ2-5, is DAMVIQNPRYQVTQFGKPVTLSCSQTLNHNVMYWYQQKSSQAPKLLFHYYDKDFNNEADTPDNFQSRRPNTSFCFLDIRSPGLGDTAMYLCATSRDAGGETQYFGPGTRLLVL.

The chain links TRBV6-5 to TRBJ2-7, with a weak D call TRBD1 (6 bases). Germline CDR1 and CDR2: MNHEY and SVGAGI. V was pared by 10 bases and J by 2 bases, with 9 bases between. The CDR3 consists of 11 residues. CDR3 nucleotide sequence: TGTGCCACAGGGGTTGCCTACGAGCAGTACTTC. It specifies CATGVAYEQYF.

V and J are TRBV10-2 and TRBJ1-6; D remains unclear. CDR1 WSHSY and CDR2 SAAADI come from the germline V gene. Trimming took 2 bases from V and 0 from J, leaving 11 bases between them. The length of the CDR3 is 17 residues. The chain's CDR3 is CASSEPPLSSYNSPLHF. CDR3 DNA sequence: TGCGCCAGCAGTGAGCCCCCTCTGAGCTCCTATAATTCACCCCTCCACTTT.

This chain connects TRBV6-4 to TRBJ1-1; 8 bases match TRBD1. The germline V gene has CDR1 MRHNA and CDR2 SNTAGT. J gave up 4 bases and V 3 bases, and 7 bases lay outside the gene matches. CDR3 length: 15 residues. For the CDR3, the DNA is TGTGCCAGCAGTGAAGGCAGGGGGCTGGGCACTGAAGCTTTCTTT. This translates into CASSEGRGLGTEAFF.

CDR3 DNA: TGTGCCAGCAGCTTAAGAAGTGGGACACAAGAGACCCAGTACTTC. The encoded protein is CASSLRSGTQETQYF. V is TRBV7-2 and J is TRBJ2-5; TRBD1 might be the D (6 bases). The V end lost 2 bases, the J end lost 2 bases, and 12 bases lay between the germline ends. The germline V gene encodes CDR1 SGHTA and CDR2 FQGNSA. The CDR3 consists of 15 residues.